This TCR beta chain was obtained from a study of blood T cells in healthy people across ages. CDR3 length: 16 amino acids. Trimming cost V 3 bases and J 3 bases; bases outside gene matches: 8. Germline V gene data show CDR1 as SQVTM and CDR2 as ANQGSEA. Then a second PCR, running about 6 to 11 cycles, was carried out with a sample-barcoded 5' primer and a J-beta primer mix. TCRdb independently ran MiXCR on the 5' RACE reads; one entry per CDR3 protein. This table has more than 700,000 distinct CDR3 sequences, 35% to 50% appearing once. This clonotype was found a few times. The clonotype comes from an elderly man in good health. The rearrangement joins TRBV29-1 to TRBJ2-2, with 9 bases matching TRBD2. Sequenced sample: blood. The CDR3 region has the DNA TGCAGCGTTGATGTAGCGGGAGTTCCCGACACCGGGGAGCTGTTTTTT. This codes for CSVDVAGVPDTGELFF.